The subject of this entry is one TCR beta chain. The data originate from a study of T cell changes during pregnancy in multiple sclerosis. This table comes from immunoSEQ multiplex PCR, and its TCRdb copy is limited to in-frame clones, with some not included. The table has approximately 66,000 clones, 90% to 95% seen once. This TCR was recovered from a female donor with multiple sclerosis, enrolled in a pregnancy study. The sample here was CD8+ T cells from peripheral blood mononuclear cells, taken before pregnancy.

The CDR3 DNA follows: TGTGCCAGCAGCGGACGACTAGCGGGGGGGGAAAACCAAGAGACCCAGTACTTC. Translated, it gives CASSGRLAGGENQETQYF. The chain is built from TRBV7-8 and TRBJ2-5, with TRBD2 matching 14 bases. The CDR3 runs 18 residues. The trim removed 5 bases at V and 0 bases at J, leaving 8 bases unmatched. Per germline, CDR1 SGHVS and CDR2 FQNEAQ.